Below, 14 T cell receptor beta chains from the same sample are listed, as sequenced in a study of cytomegalovirus exposure and HLA in healthy donors (dated by TCRdb to the late 2010s). Libraries were built with the immunoSEQ multiplex PCR assay. For the multiplex PCR, a mixture combining 60 forward primers for TCR Vbeta segments and 13 reverse primers for TCR Jbeta segments was used. Not all clones reach the TCRdb copy of this immuneACCESS table, which keeps in-frame sequences only. Checked studies attribute under half of the gap to unresolved V genes and leave the rest unexplained. The sample profile shows approximately 130,000 clones; about 73% of them were found once. Roughly 2.7% of the sample lies in the top ten. Source material: PBMCs. The source is a human donor in good health.

The chain joins TRBV4-2 to TRBJ2-3; no definite D call. There are 16 residues in the CDR3. Germline CDR1 is LGHNA and CDR2 is YNFKEQ. V was pared by 0 bases and J by 6 bases, with 16 bases between. The CDR3 DNA is TGTGCCAGCAGCCAAGAGCCCTTAGCTAGTGTGGATACGCAGTATTTT. Amino acid sequence: CASSQEPLASVDTQYF.

The chain carries TRBV6-5 and TRBJ2-7, with 8 bases fitting TRBD2. Germline V CDR1 and CDR2: MNHEY, SVGAGI. This CDR3 region has 12 residues. V dropped 7 bases and J dropped 3; count of bases not matched to a gene: 2. CDR3 sequence: CASTGTSYEQYF. DNA of the CDR3: TGTGCCAGCACTGGGACTAGCTACGAGCAGTACTTC.

The V gene is TRBV30, the J gene TRBJ1-1; a possible D gene is TRBD1 (5 bases). Germline CDR1 is GTSNPN and CDR2 is SVGIG (reference sequence). V was clipped by 3 bases and J by 7 bases, with 9 bases between them. The CDR3 is made up of 11 amino acids. CDR3 residues: CAWRLGGEAFF. The CDR3 DNA reads TGTGCCTGGAGACTCGGGGGTGAAGCTTTCTTT.

This clone was counted between two and nine times. V gene TRBV9 combines with J gene TRBJ1-2, with D maybe TRBD1 (5 bases). With 0 bases removed from V and 4 bases from J, the gap between germline ends came to 7 bases. CDR1 is SGDLS and CDR2 is YYNGEE in the germline V gene. The CDR3 sequence is 13 residues long. CDR3 DNA sequence: TGTGCCAGCAGCGTAGGGGGCGGCTATGGCTACACCTTC. This sequence encodes CASSVGGGYGYTF.

This chain uses TRBV5-4 with TRBJ2-7; 10 nucleotides agree with TRBD1. Germline values: CDR1 SGHNT, CDR2 YYREEE (reference sequence). The V gene end was trimmed by 3 bases and the J gene end by 4 bases; junction bases not matched to a gene: 10. The length of the CDR3 is 16 residues. The CDR3 region is CASSSPMTGGVYEQYF. The CDR3 coding sequence is TGTGCCAGCAGCTCCCCTATGACAGGGGGCGTTTACGAGCAGTACTTC.

V gene TRBV30 combines with J gene TRBJ1-2; perhaps TRBD1 as D (5 bases). V dropped 0 bases and J dropped 7 bases, with 24 bases sitting between them. The germline V gene has CDR1 GTSNPN and CDR2 SVGIG (reference sequence). The CDR3 runs 17 residues. This chain's CDR3 is CAWSVVWAANTGGGYTF. For the CDR3, the DNA is TGTGCCTGGAGTGTAGTATGGGCGGCCAACACGGGGGGTGGCTACACCTTC. The full variable domain, its missing parts supplied by reference TRBV30 and TRBJ1-2, is SQTIHQWPATLVQPVGSPLSLECTVEGTSNPNLYWYRQAAGRGLQLLFYSVGIGQISSEVPQNLSASRPQDRQFILSSKKLLLSDSGFYLCAWSVVWAANTGGGYTFGSGTRLTVV.

This clone was detected a few times. This chain links TRBV27 with TRBJ1-4, with D perhaps TRBD1 (5 bases). CDR3 length equals 14 residues. The V and J ends lost 3 bases and 5 bases respectively, with 10 bases between them. Germline V CDR1 and CDR2: MNHEY, SMNVEV (reference sequence). CDR3 sequence (DNA): TGTGCCAGCAGTTTCCACGGGGGGAATGAAAAACTGTTTTTT. Its translation is CASSFHGGNEKLFF.

This sequence joins TRBV5-1 and TRBJ2-5; TRBD1 aligns across 8 bases. In germline, CDR1 is SGHRS, CDR2 YFSETQ. The CDR3 runs 15 residues. The J segment lost 2 bases and the V segment lost 0 bases, leaving 3 bases of the junction unmatched. CDR3 sequence: CASSLGDRQQETQYF. The CDR3 region has the DNA TGCGCCAGCAGCTTGGGGGACAGGCAACAAGAGACCCAGTACTTC.

This sequence joins TRBV14 and TRBJ2-1; possible D gene TRBD2, 6 bases. Trimming pared 5 bases from V and 4 bases from J, leaving 12 bases between. This CDR3 contains 14 residues. CDR1 and CDR2 (germline): SGHDN, FVKESK. The CDR3 DNA sequence: TGTGCCAGCAGCTCCTTCGGAGGGTACAATGAGCAGTTCTTC. This codes for CASSSFGGYNEQFF.

J is TRBJ1-5 and V is TRBV30; TRBD1 matches 10 bases. V dropped 1 base and J dropped 3; count of bases not matched to a gene: 6. The CDR3 runs 16 residues. CDR1 GTSNPN and CDR2 SVGIG come from the germline V gene (reference sequence). The CDR3 nucleotides read TGTGCCTGGAGTGGGAGACAGGGGGCCGACAATCAGCCCCAGCATTTT. This sequence encodes CAWSGRQGADNQPQHF.

The rearrangement joins TRBV30 to TRBJ2-5; 7 bases map to TRBD2. CDR1 and CDR2 (germline): GTSNPN, SVGIG (reference sequence). The CDR3 covers 13 residues. With V trimmed by 7 bases and J by 4 bases, 9 bases remained unmatched. The CDR3 loop reads CASKGASGETQYF. In DNA, the CDR3 is TGTGCCTCAAAAGGGGCTAGCGGAGAGACCCAGTACTTC.

The chain combines TRBV5-4 with TRBJ1-1; D call uncertain. The CDR3 is 13 amino acids. Germline V gene sequence: CDR1 SGHNT, CDR2 YYREEE (reference sequence). Trimming stripped 4 bases from V and 1 base from J, with 8 bases between. The CDR3 nucleotides are TGTGCCAGCAGCAGAGACTCGAACACTGAAGCTTTCTTT. Translation gives CASSRDSNTEAFF.

The rearrangement links TRBV19 to TRBJ2-5; 9 nucleotides line up with TRBD1. Germline-derived CDR1 and CDR2 are LNHDA and SQIVND (reference sequence). The CDR3 contains 14 residues. With V trimmed by 6 bases and J by 5 bases, 7 bases remained unmatched. For the CDR3, the DNA is TGTGCCAGTAGCGTTACAGGGGGCATTGAGACCCAGTACTTC. This codes for CASSVTGGIETQYF.

CDR3 sequence: CASSYPTGSGNTIYF. CDR3 nucleotides: TGTGCCAGCAGTTACCCGACAGGTAGTGGAAACACCATATATTTT. The chain employs TRBV6-6 and TRBJ1-3, with a possible D match to TRBD1 (6 bases). CDR1 is MNHNY, CDR2 SVGAGI, per germline (reference sequence). The CDR3 runs 15 residues. Trimming cost V 2 bases and J 3 bases, with 11 bases left between them.